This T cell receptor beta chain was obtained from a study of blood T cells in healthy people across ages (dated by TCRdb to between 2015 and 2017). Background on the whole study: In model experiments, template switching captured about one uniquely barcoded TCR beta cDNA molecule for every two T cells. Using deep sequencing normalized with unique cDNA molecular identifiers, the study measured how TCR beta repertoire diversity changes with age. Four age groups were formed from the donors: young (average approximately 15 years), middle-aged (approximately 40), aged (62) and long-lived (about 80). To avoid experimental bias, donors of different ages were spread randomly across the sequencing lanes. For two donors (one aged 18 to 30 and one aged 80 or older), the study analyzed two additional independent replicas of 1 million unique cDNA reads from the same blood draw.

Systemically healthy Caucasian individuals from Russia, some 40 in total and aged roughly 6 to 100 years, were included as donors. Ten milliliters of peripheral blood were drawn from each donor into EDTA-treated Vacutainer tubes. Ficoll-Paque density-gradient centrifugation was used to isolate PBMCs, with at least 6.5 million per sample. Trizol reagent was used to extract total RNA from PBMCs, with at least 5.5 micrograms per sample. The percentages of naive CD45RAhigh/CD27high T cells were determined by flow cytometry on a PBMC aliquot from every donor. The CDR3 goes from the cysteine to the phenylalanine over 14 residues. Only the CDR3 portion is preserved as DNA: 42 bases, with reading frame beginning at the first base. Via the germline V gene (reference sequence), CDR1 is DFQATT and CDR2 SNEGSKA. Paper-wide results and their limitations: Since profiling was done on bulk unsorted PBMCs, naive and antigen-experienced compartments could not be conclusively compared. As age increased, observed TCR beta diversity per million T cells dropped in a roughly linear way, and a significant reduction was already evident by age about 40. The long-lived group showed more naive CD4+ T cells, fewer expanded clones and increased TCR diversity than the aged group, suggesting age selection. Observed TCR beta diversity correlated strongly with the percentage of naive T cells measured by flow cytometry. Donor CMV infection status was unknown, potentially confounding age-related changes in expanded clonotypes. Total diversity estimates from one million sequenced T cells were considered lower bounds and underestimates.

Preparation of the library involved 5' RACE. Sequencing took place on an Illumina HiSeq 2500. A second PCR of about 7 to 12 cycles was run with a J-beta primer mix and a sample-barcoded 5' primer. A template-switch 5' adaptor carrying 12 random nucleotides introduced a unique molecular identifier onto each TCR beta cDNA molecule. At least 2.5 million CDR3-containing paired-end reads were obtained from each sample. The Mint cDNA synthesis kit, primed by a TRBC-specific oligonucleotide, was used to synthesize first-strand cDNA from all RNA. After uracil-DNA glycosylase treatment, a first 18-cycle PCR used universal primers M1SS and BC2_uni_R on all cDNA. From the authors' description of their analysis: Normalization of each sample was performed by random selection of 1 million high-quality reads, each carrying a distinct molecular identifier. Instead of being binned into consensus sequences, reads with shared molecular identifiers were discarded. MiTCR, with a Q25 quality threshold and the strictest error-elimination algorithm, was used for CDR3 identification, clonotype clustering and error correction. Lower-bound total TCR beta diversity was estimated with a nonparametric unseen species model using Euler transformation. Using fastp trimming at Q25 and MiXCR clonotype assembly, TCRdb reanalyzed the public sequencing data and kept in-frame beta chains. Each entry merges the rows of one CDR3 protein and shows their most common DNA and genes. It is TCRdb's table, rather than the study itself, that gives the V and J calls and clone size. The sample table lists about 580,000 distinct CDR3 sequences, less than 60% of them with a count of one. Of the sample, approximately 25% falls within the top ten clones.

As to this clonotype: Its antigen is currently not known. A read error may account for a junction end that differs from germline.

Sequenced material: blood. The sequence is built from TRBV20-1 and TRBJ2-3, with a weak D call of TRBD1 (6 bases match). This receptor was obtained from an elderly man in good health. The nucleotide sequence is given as TGCAGTGCTAGACGGGACAAAAGCACAGATACGCGGTATTTT. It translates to CSARRDKSTDTRYF.